The clone carrying this TCR beta chain was detected many times. The antigen is undetermined. TCRdb used MiXCR to reprocess the 5' RACE reads, holding one entry per CDR3 protein. The table shows some 14,000 distinct CDR3 sequences, with less than 4.5% occurring only once. Time point: sample taken at primary tumor resection. Trimming stripped 5 bases from V and 7 bases from J, with 15 bases between. CDR3 size: 14 residues. Germline assignment: CDR1 SEHNR and CDR2 FQNEAQ (reference sequence). The data are from a study of spatial heterogeneity in lung cancer. The study's findings and limits: One measure, the expanded intratumoral alpha and beta TCR count, tracked tumor mutation counts.

This TCR was sampled from a male donor with early-stage non-small cell lung cancer. Sequenced material: lung tumor tissue, taken at surgery. The chain employs TRBV7-9 and TRBJ1-5; a weak D match, TRBD1 (6 bases). Here the CDR3 DNA reads TGTGCCAGCAGCCATCAGGGGTTCGGGCAGCCCCAGCATTTT. Amino acids: CASSHQGFGQPQHF.